These T cell receptor beta chains were read from a single sample in a study of blood T cell repertoires in COVID-19. Sequencing was performed with immunoSEQ multiplex PCR; in TCRdb, only in-frame clones are kept and a portion is missing. The data show approximately 390,000 clones, nearly 90% seen once. Sample: PBMCs or T cells enriched from blood (not recorded which). The receptors originated from a middle-aged woman with acute COVID-19. CDR3s include the opening cysteine and the closing phenylalanine or tryptophan. A D gene is named only where the DNA matches it firmly. Some rows have no size entry. The others give once, few or many, or a class for an expanded clone.

V gene: TRBV5-1; J gene: TRBJ2-3; D gene: TRBD2; clone size: NA; CDR3 protein: CASSVAGPSTDTQYF; CDR3 DNA: TGCGCCAGCAGCGTAGCGGGACCCAGCACAGATACGCAGTATTTT
V gene: TRBV7-9; J gene: TRBJ1-2; D gene: NA; clone size: NA; CDR3 protein: CASSPQGWHGYTF; CDR3 DNA: TGTGCCAGCAGCCCGCAGGGATGGCATGGCTACACCTTC
V gene: TRBV30; J gene: TRBJ1-5; D gene: TRBD1; clone size: NA; CDR3 protein: CAWSPGGSHQPQHF; CDR3 DNA: TGTGCCTGGAGTCCAGGGGGGAGCCATCAGCCCCAGCATTTT
V gene: TRBV5-4; J gene: TRBJ2-6; D gene: TRBD2; clone size: NA; CDR3 protein: CASSSPGGPGANVLTF; CDR3 DNA: TGTGCCAGCAGCTCCCCGGGGGGGCCTGGGGCCAACGTCCTGACTTTC
V gene: TRBV10-1; J gene: TRBJ1-2; D gene: NA; clone size: NA; CDR3 protein: CANHTDYGYTF; CDR3 DNA: TGCGCCAACCATACAGACTATGGCTACACCTTC
V gene: TRBV6-5; J gene: TRBJ1-1; D gene: NA; clone size: NA; CDR3 protein: CASSPGWNTFF; CDR3 DNA: TGTGCCAGCAGCCCCGGGTGGAACACTTTCTTT
V gene: TRBV9; J gene: TRBJ1-4; D gene: NA; clone size: NA; CDR3 protein: CASSPRLGGRATNEKLFF; CDR3 DNA: TGTGCCAGCAGCCCGCGTCTGGGAGGGAGGGCAACTAATGAAAAACTGTTTTTT
V gene: TRBV6-5; J gene: TRBJ1-1; D gene: NA; clone size: NA; CDR3 protein: CASRLQGQTTEAFF; CDR3 DNA: TGTGCCAGCAGGCTTCAGGGCCAGACCACTGAAGCTTTCTTT
V gene: TRBV18; J gene: TRBJ2-7; D gene: TRBD1; clone size: NA; CDR3 protein: CASSPSGTGSYEQYF; CDR3 DNA: TGTGCCAGCTCTCCCTCCGGGACAGGGTCCTACGAGCAGTACTTC
V gene: TRBV7-2; J gene: TRBJ1-5; D gene: NA; clone size: NA; CDR3 protein: CASSLIAGNQPQHF; CDR3 DNA: TGTGCCAGCAGCTTAATTGCAGGCAATCAGCCCCAGCATTTT
V gene: TRBV7-9; J gene: TRBJ2-5; D gene: NA; clone size: NA; CDR3 protein: CASSLDADSQETQYF; CDR3 DNA: TGTGCCAGCAGCTTAGACGCCGACAGCCAAGAGACCCAGTACTTC
V gene: TRBV7-2; J gene: TRBJ2-7; D gene: TRBD1; clone size: NA; CDR3 protein: CASSRTGGPYEQYF; CDR3 DNA: TGTGCCAGCAGCAGGACAGGGGGTCCCTACGAGCAGTACTTC
V gene: TRBV18; J gene: TRBJ2-1; D gene: NA; clone size: NA; CDR3 protein: CASSMGISGNEQFF; CDR3 DNA: TGTGCCAGCTCCATGGGCATATCGGGGAATGAGCAGTTCTTC
V gene: TRBV14; J gene: TRBJ1-2; D gene: TRBD1; clone size: NA; CDR3 protein: CASSQGTGTSGYTF; CDR3 DNA: TGTGCCAGCAGCCAGGGGACAGGGACCTCTGGCTACACCTTC
V gene: TRBV5-1; J gene: TRBJ1-1; D gene: NA; clone size: NA; CDR3 protein: CASRGGGENTEAFF; CDR3 DNA: TGCGCCAGCAGGGGCGGAGGGGAAAACACTGAAGCTTTCTTT
V gene: TRBV20-1; J gene: TRBJ2-7; D gene: NA; clone size: few; CDR3 protein: CSASASYEQYF; CDR3 DNA: TGCAGTGCGAGCGCTTCCTACGAGCAGTACTTC
V gene: TRBV5-1; J gene: TRBJ1-4; D gene: NA; clone size: NA; CDR3 protein: CASSPSGATNEKLFF; CDR3 DNA: TGCGCCAGCAGCCCGTCCGGGGCAACTAATGAAAAACTGTTTTTT
V gene: TRBV19; J gene: TRBJ2-1; D gene: NA; clone size: NA; CDR3 protein: CASSSERRGIDEQFF; CDR3 DNA: TGTGCCAGTAGCAGCGAAAGACGGGGGATCGATGAGCAGTTCTTC
V gene: TRBV12-3/TRBV12-4; J gene: TRBJ2-2; D gene: NA; clone size: NA; CDR3 protein: CASSGPHTGELFF; CDR3 DNA: TGTGCCAGCAGTGGGCCGCACACCGGGGAGCTGTTTTTT
V gene: TRBV18; J gene: TRBJ2-7; D gene: TRBD2; clone size: NA; CDR3 protein: CASSPPGGREQYF; CDR3 DNA: TGTGCCAGCTCACCACCGGGAGGGCGCGAGCAGTACTTC
V gene: TRBV19; J gene: TRBJ1-6; D gene: NA; clone size: NA; CDR3 protein: CASSMAWADKSPLHF; CDR3 DNA: TGTGCCAGTAGTATGGCGTGGGCCGATAAGTCACCCCTCCACTTT
V gene: TRBV6-5; J gene: TRBJ1-5; D gene: NA; clone size: NA; CDR3 protein: CASSSWAGGSNQPQHF; CDR3 DNA: TGTGCCAGCAGTTCTTGGGCGGGGGGAAGCAATCAGCCCCAGCATTTT
V gene: TRBV5-6; J gene: TRBJ1-6; D gene: TRBD1; clone size: NA; CDR3 protein: CASSLDTGAVAYSPLHF; CDR3 DNA: TGTGCCAGCAGCTTGGATACAGGGGCGGTTGCTTATTCACCCCTCCACTTT
V gene: TRBV7-8; J gene: TRBJ2-1; D gene: NA; clone size: NA; CDR3 protein: CASSLPGSGLNEQFF; CDR3 DNA: TGTGCCAGCAGCTTACCTGGTTCAGGGCTTAATGAGCAGTTCTTC
V gene: TRBV5-1; J gene: TRBJ1-1; D gene: NA; clone size: NA; CDR3 protein: CASSLGLDTEAFF; CDR3 DNA: TGCGCCAGCAGCTTGGGACTGGACACTGAAGCTTTCTTT
V gene: TRBV7-8; J gene: TRBJ2-5; D gene: TRBD1; clone size: NA; CDR3 protein: CASSQDRAVTQYF; CDR3 DNA: TGTGCCAGCAGCCAGGACAGGGCAGTGACCCAGTACTTC
V gene: TRBV5-1; J gene: TRBJ1-2; D gene: TRBD1; clone size: NA; CDR3 protein: CASSRGQGSGGYTF; CDR3 DNA: TGCGCCAGCAGCAGGGGACAGGGTAGTGGAGGCTACACCTTC
V gene: TRBV5-8; J gene: TRBJ1-3; D gene: NA; clone size: NA; CDR3 protein: CASSTAGNTIYF; CDR3 DNA: TGTGCCAGCAGCACTGCCGGAAACACCATATATTTT
V gene: TRBV18; J gene: TRBJ2-5; D gene: NA; clone size: NA; CDR3 protein: CASSPGWRGNQETQYF; CDR3 DNA: TGTGCCAGCTCACCAGGGTGGAGGGGAAACCAAGAGACCCAGTACTTC
V gene: TRBV12-5; J gene: TRBJ1-1; D gene: TRBD1; clone size: NA; CDR3 protein: CASGLTGGTEAFF; CDR3 DNA: TGTGCTAGTGGTTTGACAGGGGGCACTGAAGCTTTCTTT
V gene: TRBV10-2; J gene: TRBJ1-1; D gene: NA; clone size: NA; CDR3 protein: CASSTGRTEAFF; CDR3 DNA: TGCGCCAGCAGTACCGGGAGGACTGAAGCTTTCTTT
V gene: TRBV2; J gene: TRBJ2-3; D gene: TRBD2; clone size: NA; CDR3 protein: CASSVPGTSGGAWTDTQYF; CDR3 DNA: TGTGCCAGCAGTGTACCTGGGACTAGCGGGGGGGCCTGGACAGATACGCAGTATTTT
V gene: TRBV27; J gene: TRBJ2-2; D gene: TRBD1; clone size: NA; CDR3 protein: CASSPFSAAGQTGSNTGELFF; CDR3 DNA: TGTGCCAGCAGTCCTTTCTCCGCGGCGGGTCAGACAGGGTCGAACACCGGGGAGCTGTTTTTT
V gene: TRBV30; J gene: TRBJ2-7; D gene: NA; clone size: NA; CDR3 protein: CAWSVDRTYEQYF; CDR3 DNA: TGTGCCTGGAGTGTAGACAGAACCTACGAGCAGTACTTC